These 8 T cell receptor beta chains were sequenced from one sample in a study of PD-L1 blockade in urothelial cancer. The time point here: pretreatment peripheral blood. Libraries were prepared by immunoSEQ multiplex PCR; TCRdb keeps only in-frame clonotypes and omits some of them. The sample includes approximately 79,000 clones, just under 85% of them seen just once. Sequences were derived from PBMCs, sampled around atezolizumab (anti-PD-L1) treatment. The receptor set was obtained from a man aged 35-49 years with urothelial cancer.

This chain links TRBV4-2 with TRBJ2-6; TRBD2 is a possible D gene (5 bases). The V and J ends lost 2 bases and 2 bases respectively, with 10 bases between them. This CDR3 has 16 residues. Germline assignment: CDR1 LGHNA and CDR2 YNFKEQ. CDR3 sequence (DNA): TGTGCCAGCAGCCAATTTGAGGGTCCTGGGGCCAACGTCCTGACTTTC. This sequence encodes CASSQFEGPGANVLTF.

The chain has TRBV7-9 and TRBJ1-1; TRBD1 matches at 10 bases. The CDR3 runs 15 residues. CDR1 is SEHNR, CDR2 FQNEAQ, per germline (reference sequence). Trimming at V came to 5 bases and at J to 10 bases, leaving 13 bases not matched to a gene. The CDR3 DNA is TGTGCCAGCAGCCCACCGGGACAGGGGTTCATTGGAGCTTTCTTT. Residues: CASSPPGQGFIGAFF.

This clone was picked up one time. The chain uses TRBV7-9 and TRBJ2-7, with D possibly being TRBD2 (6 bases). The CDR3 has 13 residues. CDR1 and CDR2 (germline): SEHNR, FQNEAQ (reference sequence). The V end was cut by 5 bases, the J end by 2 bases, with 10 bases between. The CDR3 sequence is CASSPRGAYEQYF. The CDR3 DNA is TGTGCCAGCAGCCCGCGGGGAGCCTACGAGCAGTACTTC.

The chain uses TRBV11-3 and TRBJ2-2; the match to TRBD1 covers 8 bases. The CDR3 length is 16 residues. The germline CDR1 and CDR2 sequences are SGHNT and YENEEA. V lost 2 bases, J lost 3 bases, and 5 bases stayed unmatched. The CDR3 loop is CASSLKGQVHTGELFF. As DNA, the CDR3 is TGTGCCAGCAGCTTAAAGGGACAGGTGCACACCGGGGAGCTGTTTTTT.

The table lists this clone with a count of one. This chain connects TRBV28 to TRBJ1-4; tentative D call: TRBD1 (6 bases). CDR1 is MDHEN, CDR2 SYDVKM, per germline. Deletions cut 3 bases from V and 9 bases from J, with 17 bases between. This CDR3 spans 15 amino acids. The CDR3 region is CASSFPGQQTQKLFF. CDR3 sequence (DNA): TGTGCCAGCAGTTTTCCAGGACAGCAAACTCAAAAACTGTTTTTT. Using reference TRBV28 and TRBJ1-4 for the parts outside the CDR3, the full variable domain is DVKVTQSSRYLVKRTGEKVFLECVQDMDHENMFWYRQDPGLGLRLIYFSYDVKMKEKGDIPEGYSVSREKKERFSLILESASTNQTSMYLCASSFPGQQTQKLFFGSGTQLSVL.

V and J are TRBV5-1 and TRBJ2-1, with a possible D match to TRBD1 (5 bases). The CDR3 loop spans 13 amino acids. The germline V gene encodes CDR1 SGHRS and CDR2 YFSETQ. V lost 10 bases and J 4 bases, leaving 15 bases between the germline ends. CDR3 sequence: CACGQSGYNEQFF. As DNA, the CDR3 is TGCGCCTGCGGACAAAGTGGATACAATGAGCAGTTCTTC.

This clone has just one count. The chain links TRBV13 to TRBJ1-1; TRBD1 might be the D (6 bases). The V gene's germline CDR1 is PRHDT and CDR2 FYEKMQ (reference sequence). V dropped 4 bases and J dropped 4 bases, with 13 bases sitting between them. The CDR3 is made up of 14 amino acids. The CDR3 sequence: CASSSTTGSTEAFF. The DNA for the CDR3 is TGTGCCAGCAGCTCCACCACAGGGTCCACTGAAGCTTTCTTT.

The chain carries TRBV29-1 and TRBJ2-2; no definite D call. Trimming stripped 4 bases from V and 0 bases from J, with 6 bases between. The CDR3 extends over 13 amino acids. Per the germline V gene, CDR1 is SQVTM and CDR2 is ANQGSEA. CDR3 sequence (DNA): TGCAGCGTTGGGTTAGCGAACACCGGGGAGCTGTTTTTT. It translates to CSVGLANTGELFF.